The subject of this entry is one T cell receptor beta chain. The antigen is unknown. V was cut by 8 bases and J by 3 bases, with 24 bases left in between. Germline loops: CDR1 MNHEY, CDR2 SVGAGI. The CDR3 is 17 amino acids. This sample is part of a study of human T cells and chemical hapten exposure. Overall study results and limits: With DPC sensitization, TCRs exceeding 1 in 1000 frequency showed no change.

The time point here: patch test 1, 2 weeks after DPC sensitization. Treatment denoted: therapeutic diphenylcyclopropenone sensitization with weekly scalp DPC. Total RNA was isolated from unfractionated whole blood. TCRdb reprocessed the RACE reads via MiXCR and lists one record per CDR3 protein. Of tens of thousands of distinct CDR3 sequences detected, over 8.5% appear once; the ten largest clones hold 3.5% to 4.5%. This specimen was whole blood, taken in connection with sensitization to the hapten diphenylcyclopropenone (DPC). The chain links TRBV6-5 to TRBJ2-3; D might be TRBD1 or TRBD2, each matching 6 bases. The TCR sequence derives from a woman aged 50 to 60 with alopecia areata. Some clones in this sample may be carry-over from other donors' samples. CDR3 amino acids: CASRSPTQGGRTDTQYF. Here the CDR3 DNA reads TGTGCCAGCCGAAGCCCCACCCAAGGGGGGCGGACAGATACGCAGTATTTT.